The 14 T cell receptor beta chains given below trace back to one sample, sequenced in a study of cytomegalovirus exposure and HLA in healthy donors. PCR employed 60 Vbeta and 13 Jbeta primers. Clones were read by immunoSEQ multiplex PCR, and TCRdb kept only the in-frame ones, dropping some. The sample holds over 95,000 clones, about 76% seen once. The source material was PBMCs. These receptors came from a woman in her forties in good health and CMV-seropositive.

The chain is built from TRBV30 and TRBJ1-6, with D unclear. V was pared by 0 bases and J by 8 bases, with 8 bases between. The length of the CDR3 is 13 residues. CDR1 and CDR2 (germline): GTSNPN, SVGIG (reference sequence). The DNA of the CDR3 is TGTGCCTGGAGTGTACTGACTGATTCACCCCTCCACTTT. Amino acids: CAWSVLTDSPLHF.

The chain links TRBV6-1 to TRBJ1-1; 8 nucleotides match TRBD1. V trimming: 2 bases; J trimming: 4 bases; junction bases outside the gene matches: 6. From germline, CDR1 is MNHNS and CDR2 SASEGT. This CDR3 is built from 15 residues. Here the CDR3 DNA reads TGTGCCAGCAGTGAATTTCGGACAGGGACCACTGAAGCTTTCTTT. Translated, it gives CASSEFRTGTTEAFF.

The J gene is TRBJ1-2, the V gene TRBV28, with a tentative D call TRBD1 (5 bases). Trimming removed 1 base from V and 4 bases from J, with 10 bases in between. CDR1 is MDHEN and CDR2 is SYDVKM in the germline V gene. This CDR3 region has 14 residues. The CDR3 sequence: CASSLFRVRYGYTF. In DNA form, the CDR3 reads TGTGCCAGCAGTTTATTCAGGGTTCGCTATGGCTACACCTTC.

The gene calls are TRBV6-5 and TRBJ2-6; 10 bases agree with TRBD1. V lost 8 bases, J lost 0 bases, and 1 base stayed unmatched. There are 15 residues in the CDR3. Germline values: CDR1 MNHEY, CDR2 SVGAGI. The DNA of the CDR3 is TGTGCCAGCGGACAGGGGGGCTCTGGGGCCAACGTCCTGACTTTC. Its translation: CASGQGGSGANVLTF.

This clone was detected once. The chain is built from TRBV11-2 and TRBJ1-1; the match to TRBD1 covers 8 bases. The J segment lost 0 bases and the V segment lost 0 bases, leaving 6 bases of the junction unmatched. Germline CDR1 is SGHAT and CDR2 is FQNNGV. CDR3 size: 17 residues. CDR3 region: CASSLDGQGLMNTEAFF. The DNA of the CDR3 is TGTGCCAGCAGCTTAGATGGACAGGGTCTAATGAACACTGAAGCTTTCTTT.

This clone has more than one count but fewer than ten. The chain uses TRBV7-9 and TRBJ1-5; 8 bases align to TRBD1. This CDR3 has 15 residues. The trim removed 6 bases at V and 5 bases at J, leaving 9 bases unmatched. CDR1 is SEHNR and CDR2 is FQNEAQ in the germline V gene (reference sequence). In DNA, the CDR3 is TGTGCCAGCAGTAAGACAGGGGCGGGAGATCAGCCCCAGCATTTT. It is translated as CASSKTGAGDQPQHF.

V and J are TRBV18 and TRBJ1-2; weak D call: TRBD1 (6 bases). Trimming took 5 bases from V and 6 from J, leaving 13 bases between them. CDR3 length: 13 residues. The germline V gene has CDR1 KGHSH and CDR2 LQKENI. CDR3 sequence (DNA): TGTGCCAGCTCATCAGGACAGATTGATGGCTACACCTTC. Protein sequence: CASSSGQIDGYTF.

The rearrangement uses TRBV7-3 and TRBJ2-1, with D possibly matching TRBD2 (5 bases). The V gene's germline CDR1 is SGHTA and CDR2 FQGTGA. CDR3 length: 16 residues. Trimming cost V 5 bases and J 6 bases, with 20 bases left between them. For the CDR3, the DNA is TGTGCCAGCAGCCTCGTTGGATTGGAGGTATCCAATGAGCAGTTCTTC. Translated, it gives CASSLVGLEVSNEQFF.

This clone has just one count. The chain joins TRBV7-9 to TRBJ1-4; TRBD1 is a possible D gene (5 bases). Germline CDR1 reads SEHNR; CDR2 reads FQNEAQ (reference sequence). V lost 2 bases and J 4 bases, leaving 8 bases between the germline ends. The CDR3 contains 14 residues. In DNA form, the CDR3 reads TGTGCCAGCAGCTTACCCAGGGATAATGAAAAACTGTTTTTT. This gives the protein CASSLPRDNEKLFF. The entire variable domain, with the rest obtained from reference TRBV7-9 and TRBJ1-4, is as follows: DTGVSQNPRHKITKRGQNVTFRCDPISEHNRLYWYRQTLGQGPEFLTYFQNEAQLEKSRLLSDRFSAERPKGSFSTLEIQRTEQGDSAMYLCASSLPRDNEKLFFGSGTQLSVL.

The table lists this clone with a few counts. V is TRBV10-3 and J is TRBJ1-2, with a tentative D call TRBD1 (5 bases). Germline V gives CDR1 ENHRY, CDR2 SYGVKD. This CDR3 comprises 15 residues. Trimming took off 2 bases at V and 2 bases at J, with 12 bases between the two ends. This chain's CDR3 is CAISEGLQENYGYTF. The CDR3 bases are TGTGCCATCAGTGAGGGTTTACAGGAAAACTATGGCTACACCTTC.

The genes are TRBV5-1 and TRBJ1-1; D not resolved. Deletions cut 0 bases from V and 6 bases from J, with 9 bases between. This CDR3 region has 13 residues. Germline CDR1 and CDR2: SGHRS and YFSETQ. This chain's CDR3 is CASSLDGWSEAFF. The CDR3 DNA sequence: TGCGCCAGCAGCTTGGACGGTTGGTCTGAAGCTTTCTTT.

On this clone itself: The junction shows a germline mismatch at one end, possibly a read error. The chain has TRBV6-5 and TRBJ1-2; 9 bases are shared with TRBD1. The germline V gene encodes CDR1 MNHEY and CDR2 SVGAGI. The CDR3 has 15 residues. CDR3 amino acids: CASSYSTGQGIGYPF. The DNA for the CDR3 is TGTGCCAGCAGTTACTCAACGGGACAGGGCATTGGCTACCCCTTC.

V usage is TRBV5-6 and J usage is TRBJ1-5, with a tentative D call TRBD1 (6 bases). Germline lookup yields CDR1 SGHDT and CDR2 YYEEEE. The V and J ends lost 1 base and 5 bases respectively, with 10 bases between them. CDR3 size: 14 residues. CDR3 in amino acids: CASSLSGDDQPQHF. The CDR3, as DNA: TGTGCCAGCAGCTTGTCAGGGGATGATCAGCCCCAGCATTTT.

The V call is TRBV5-1, the J call TRBJ2-1; D not certain. The V and J ends lost 1 base and 6 bases respectively, with 5 bases between them. The CDR3 contains 12 residues. The germline gives CDR1 SGHRS, CDR2 YFSETQ. DNA of the CDR3: TGCGCCAGCAGCTTGTTTAGCAATGAGCAGTTCTTC. Translation: CASSLFSNEQFF. The complete variable domain, with remaining parts taken from reference TRBV5-1 and TRBJ2-1, reads KAGVTQTPRYLIKTRGQQVTLSCSPISGHRSVSWYQQTPGQGLQFLFEYFSETQRNKGNFPGRFSGRQFSNSRSEMNVSTLELGDSALYLCASSLFSNEQFFGPGTRLTVL.